Listed below are T cell receptor beta chains from one sample, sequenced in a study of cytomegalovirus exposure and HLA in healthy donors. The data were produced by immunoSEQ multiplex PCR, yet TCRdb's version contains in-frame clones alone and is incomplete. The table lists roughly 180,000 clones, 75% to 90% of them singletons, with 1.3% to 1.5% in the top ten. The sample comprised PBMCs. These receptors were obtained from a girl aged 10-17 years in good health and CMV-seropositive. Each CDR3 is given with its conserved first and last residue. A D gene is named only where the DNA matches it firmly. Clone size, where shown, is once, few, many, or a class for clones that have expanded.

J gene | V gene | D gene | clone size | CDR3 protein | CDR3 DNA
TRBJ1-1 | TRBV5-1 | . | . | CASSLVGPMNTEAFF | TGCGCCAGCAGCTTGGTCGGTCCTATGAACACTGAAGCTTTCTTT
TRBJ2-3 | TRBV27 | . | . | CASALGQGEDTQYF | TGTGCCAGCGCCCTGGGGCAGGGCGAAGATACGCAGTATTTT
TRBJ1-2 | TRBV30 | TRBD1 | . | CAWSVTGQGNFYGYTF | TGTGCCTGGAGTGTGACGGGACAGGGGAACTTCTATGGCTACACCTTC
TRBJ2-3 | TRBV7-9 | TRBD1 | once | CAWGTGSTDTQYF | TGTGCCTGGGGGACAGGGAGCACAGATACGCAGTATTTT
TRBJ2-1 | TRBV6-1 | . | . | CASRDGVISYNEQFF | TGTGCCAGCAGGGACGGGGTAATCTCCTACAATGAGCAGTTCTTC
TRBJ1-1 | TRBV7-9 | . | . | CASSLGQGLAFF | TGTGCCAGCAGCTTAGGTCAGGGGTTGGCTTTCTTT
TRBJ2-1 | TRBV18 | . | . | CASSPLGGSYNEQFF | TGTGCCAGCTCACCCTTAGGGGGTTCCTACAATGAGCAGTTCTTC
TRBJ2-1 | TRBV2 | . | once | CASRRTSSYNEQFF | TGTGCCAGCCGCCGGACAAGCTCCTACAATGAGCAGTTCTTC
TRBJ2-1 | TRBV9 | . | . | CASSRDSSYNEQFF | TGTGCCAGCAGCCGGGATAGCTCCTACAATGAGCAGTTCTTC
TRBJ2-3 | TRBV6-1 | TRBD2 | . | CASSEAGGSITDTQYF | TGTGCCAGCAGTGAAGCAGGCGGGAGTATTACAGATACGCAGTATTTT
TRBJ2-5 | TRBV10-2 | TRBD2 | . | CASSDPGVAGGPETQYF | TGCGCCAGCAGTGACCCCGGGGTAGCGGGAGGGCCAGAGACCCAGTACTTC
TRBJ1-1 | TRBV5-4 | TRBD1 | . | CASSLADRGRVTEAFF | TGTGCCAGCAGTCTGGCGGACAGGGGGCGAGTCACTGAAGCTTTCTTT
TRBJ2-4 | TRBV4-1 | TRBD2 | . | CASSQFGLAANIQYF | TGCGCCAGCAGCCAATTTGGACTAGCGGCGAACATTCAGTACTTC
TRBJ1-2 | TRBV29-1 | . | . | CSANEVRGYGYTF | TGCAGCGCCAATGAGGTGCGAGGGTATGGCTACACCTTC
TRBJ2-7 | TRBV7-9 | TRBD2 | . | CASSLAGGPTNEQYF | TGTGCCAGCAGCTTAGCGGGAGGGCCGACGAACGAGCAGTACTTC
TRBJ2-7 | TRBV5-1 | TRBD1 | . | CASRQGVSSYEQYF | TGCGCCAGTAGACAGGGTGTAAGCTCCTACGAGCAGTACTTC
TRBJ1-2 | TRBV2 | . | . | CASSQEGQGYGYTF | TGTGCCAGCAGTCAAGAGGGGCAAGGCTATGGCTACACCTTC
TRBJ1-2 | TRBV7-6 | . | . | CASSPRGYDSHYGYTF | TGTGCCAGCAGCCCCCGCGGTTACGATTCGCACTATGGCTACACCTTC
TRBJ1-3 | TRBV30 | . | . | CAWGTATGGRNTIYF | TGTGCCTGGGGCACCGCTACAGGTGGTAGAAACACCATATATTTT
TRBJ2-2 | TRBV9 | . | . | CASSVAVMTRWATGELFF | TGTGCCAGCAGCGTAGCTGTTATGACTAGATGGGCCACCGGGGAGCTGTTTTTT
TRBJ2-7 | TRBV7-6 | . | . | CASSANQGSYEQYF | TGTGCCAGCAGCGCAAACCAGGGTTCCTACGAGCAGTACTTC
TRBJ1-2 | TRBV14 | . | . | CASSQDYSVYGYTF | TGTGCCAGCAGCCAAGATTACAGTGTCTATGGCTACACCTTC
TRBJ2-2 | TRBV7-8 | . | . | CASSLEEGSGAGELFF | TGTGCCAGCAGCTTAGAAGAAGGCTCGGGGGCCGGGGAGCTGTTTTTT
TRBJ1-1 | TRBV4-1 | . | . | CASSQDPRFGQRHTEAFF | TGCGCCAGCAGCCAAGATCCGAGGTTCGGGCAGCGGCACACTGAAGCTTTCTTT